Listed below are T cell receptor beta chains from one sample, sequenced in a study of blood T cell repertoires in COVID-19. This table comes from immunoSEQ multiplex PCR, and its TCRdb copy is limited to in-frame clones, with some not included. The repertoire has 200,000 to 300,000 clones, approximately 90% of them found once; the top ten carry around 4%. Sequenced material: PBMCs or T cells enriched from blood (not recorded which). These receptor sequences come from a woman aged 25 to 45 who had recovered from COVID-19. Both conserved end residues are part of each CDR3. The order of the fields is clone size, D gene, V gene, J gene, CDR3 DNA, CDR3 protein. A D gene is named only where the DNA matches it firmly. Only some rows state a clone size, as once, few, many or a class for expanded clones.

size: NA; D: NA; V: TRBV28; J: TRBJ1-5; DNA: TGTGCCAGCAGTTTTGTGAACCTCGAGGGCAATCAGCCCCAGCATTTT; CDR3: CASSFVNLEGNQPQHF
size: NA; D: NA; V: TRBV7-3; J: TRBJ1-1; DNA: TGTGCCAGCAGCTCCACAGGGAACACTGAAGCTTTCTTT; CDR3: CASSSTGNTEAFF
size: few; D: TRBD1; V: TRBV5-1; J: TRBJ2-7; DNA: TGCGCCAGCAGCTTCCACCATGAGACAGGGAGCTCCCACGAGCAGTACTTC; CDR3: CASSFHHETGSSHEQYF
size: NA; D: TRBD1; V: TRBV11-2; J: TRBJ1-1; DNA: TGTGCCAGCAGCTCAGAGACAGGGGGCTGGGGTGAAGCTTTCTTT; CDR3: CASSSETGGWGEAFF
size: NA; D: NA; V: TRBV11-2; J: TRBJ2-1; DNA: TGTGCCAGCAGCTTAGAGGGGCGCAATGAGCAGTTCTTC; CDR3: CASSLEGRNEQFF
size: NA; D: TRBD1; V: TRBV5-1; J: TRBJ2-3; DNA: TGCGCCAGCAGCTTGCAGCCGGGACAGGAAGTGAACAGAGAGCAGTATTTT; CDR3: CASSLQPGQEVNREQYF
size: NA; D: NA; V: TRBV6-6; J: TRBJ2-3; DNA: TGTGCCAGCAGCCGGCGGGTCCCTAGCACAGATACGCAGTATTTT; CDR3: CASSRRVPSTDTQYF
size: NA; D: TRBD1; V: TRBV19; J: TRBJ1-2; DNA: TGTGCCAGTAGTATAGTAAGCCAGGGGGCTTCTTGGAGCTACACCTTC; CDR3: CASSIVSQGASWSYTF
size: NA; D: TRBD1; V: TRBV2; J: TRBJ1-1; DNA: TGTGCCAGCAGTGCCCGACAGGGGATAGTGAACACTGAAGCTTTCTTT; CDR3: CASSARQGIVNTEAFF
size: NA; D: NA; V: TRBV5-1; J: TRBJ2-1; DNA: TGCGCCAGCAGCTTGACTGGTTACAATGAGCAGTTCTTC; CDR3: CASSLTGYNEQFF
size: NA; D: TRBD2; V: TRBV9; J: TRBJ2-7; DNA: TGTGCCAGCAGCGTAGGTTCTAGCGGGAGCTACGAGCAGTACTTC; CDR3: CASSVGSSGSYEQYF
size: once; D: NA; V: TRBV7-2; J: TRBJ1-1; DNA: TGTGCCAGCAGCTTAGTTGGGGGGTACACTGAAGCTTTCTTT; CDR3: CASSLVGGYTEAFF
size: NA; D: NA; V: TRBV28; J: TRBJ2-3; DNA: TGTGCCAGCAGGTCCAGGCGAGATACGCAGTATTTT; CDR3: CASRSRRDTQYF
size: NA; D: NA; V: TRBV29-1; J: TRBJ2-1; DNA: TGCAGCGCCCGGACTGGAAAATACAATGAGCAGTTCTTC; CDR3: CSARTGKYNEQFF
size: NA; D: NA; V: TRBV27; J: TRBJ1-3; DNA: TGTGCCAGCAGTTTGGACAGAAATTCTGGAAACACCATATATTTT; CDR3: CASSLDRNSGNTIYF
size: once; D: NA; V: TRBV7-8; J: TRBJ1-1; DNA: TGTGCCAGCAGCTCGAGGGAGGGGCGCAACACTGAAGCTTTCTTT; CDR3: CASSSREGRNTEAFF
size: NA; D: NA; V: TRBV7-9; J: TRBJ2-5; DNA: TGTGCCAGCAGCTTAGTACGGGTGGAAGAGACCCAGTACTTC; CDR3: CASSLVRVEETQYF
size: once; D: NA; V: TRBV27; J: TRBJ2-1; DNA: TGTGCCAGCAGTAGAGGAATTGACAATGAGCAGTTCTTC; CDR3: CASSRGIDNEQFF
size: NA; D: NA; V: TRBV2; J: TRBJ2-2; DNA: TGTGCCAGCAGTGAAGCTGATATGGGGCCCACCGGGGAGCTGTTTTTT; CDR3: CASSEADMGPTGELFF
size: NA; D: NA; V: TRBV28; J: TRBJ1-1; DNA: TGTGCCAGCAGCTCGAGTCGGAGGAACACTGAAGCTTTCTTT; CDR3: CASSSSRRNTEAFF
size: NA; D: TRBD1; V: TRBV9; J: TRBJ1-1; DNA: TGTGCCAGCAGCGGAGACAGGGACGGCGGGACTGGTAGCACTGAAGCTTTCTTT; CDR3: CASSGDRDGGTGSTEAFF
size: NA; D: TRBD1; V: TRBV19; J: TRBJ1-1; DNA: TGTGCCAGTAGTAAAACTAGGACAGGGAACACTGAAGCTTTCTTT; CDR3: CASSKTRTGNTEAFF
size: NA; D: TRBD2; V: TRBV7-7; J: TRBJ2-1; DNA: TGTGCTAGCAGCTCTCTAGCGGGGGCTTACAATGAGCAGTTCTTC; CDR3: CASSSLAGAYNEQFF
size: once; D: TRBD2; V: TRBV6-5; J: TRBJ2-1; DNA: TGTGCCAGCATACCTAGCGGATACAATGAGCAGTTCTTC; CDR3: CASIPSGYNEQFF
size: NA; D: NA; V: TRBV19; J: TRBJ2-5; DNA: TGTGCCAGTAATGCAGGAGGGACCCAGTACTTC; CDR3: CASNAGGTQYF
size: NA; D: NA; V: TRBV21-1; J: TRBJ1-1; DNA: TGTGCCAGCAGCAAATGGACAGGGTCGAACACTGAAGCTTTCTTT; CDR3: CASSKWTGSNTEAFF
size: NA; D: TRBD1; V: TRBV6-2/TRBV6-3; J: TRBJ1-1; DNA: TGTGCCAGCAGTTCGACAGGGGGGTCAAACACTGAAGCTTTCTTT; CDR3: CASSSTGGSNTEAFF
size: NA; D: NA; V: TRBV7-9; J: TRBJ1-5; DNA: TGTGCCAGCAGCCCCCCTGGGGCAGACCTTAGCAATCAGCCCCAGCATTTT; CDR3: CASSPPGADLSNQPQHF
size: once; D: NA; V: TRBV2; J: TRBJ2-1; DNA: TGTGCCAGCGAGTTCTACAATGAGCAGTTCTTC; CDR3: CASEFYNEQFF
size: NA; D: NA; V: TRBV7-6; J: TRBJ2-5; DNA: TGTGCCAGCAGCTTTGCTGGACAGAGGGAGACCCAGTACTTC; CDR3: CASSFAGQRETQYF
size: NA; D: TRBD2; V: TRBV28; J: TRBJ2-7; DNA: TGTGCCAGCAGTTTATGGGGACTAGCGGGAGTCTACGAGCAGTACTTC; CDR3: CASSLWGLAGVYEQYF
size: NA; D: TRBD2; V: TRBV7-9; J: TRBJ2-1; DNA: TGTGCCAGCAGCCCGTCGGGGGGAGGCTCCTACAATGAGCAGTTCTTC; CDR3: CASSPSGGGSYNEQFF
size: NA; D: TRBD1; V: TRBV28; J: TRBJ1-2; DNA: TGTGCCAGCAGTTTATCCGGGACAGGGGATGGCTACACCTTC; CDR3: CASSLSGTGDGYTF
size: NA; D: NA; V: TRBV5-4; J: TRBJ1-1; DNA: TGTGCCAGCAGCTCCGACAGTGAAGCTTTCTTT; CDR3: CASSSDSEAFF
size: NA; D: TRBD1; V: TRBV28; J: TRBJ2-2; DNA: TGTGCCAGCAGTTCCTACAGGGGGCCCGGGGAGCTGTTTTTT; CDR3: CASSSYRGPGELFF
size: NA; D: TRBD2; V: TRBV28; J: TRBJ2-3; DNA: TGTGCCAGCAGTTTTTCTAGCGGAATTAGCACAGATACGCAGTATTTT; CDR3: CASSFSSGISTDTQYF
size: NA; D: NA; V: TRBV30; J: TRBJ1-1; DNA: TGTGCCTGGAGTGTACCATACACCTCGAACACTGAAGCTTTCTTT; CDR3: CAWSVPYTSNTEAFF
size: NA; D: NA; V: TRBV28; J: TRBJ1-2; DNA: TGTGCCAGCAGCCTAACAACAGGGATGAATGGCTACACCTTC; CDR3: CASSLTTGMNGYTF
size: NA; D: TRBD2; V: TRBV5-4; J: TRBJ2-1; DNA: TGTGCCAGCAGCTTAAAGCGGGAGAAGTACAATGAGCAGTTCTTC; CDR3: CASSLKREKYNEQFF
size: NA; D: NA; V: TRBV28; J: TRBJ1-2; DNA: TGTGCCAGCAGGGCTCGGGGGTACGATGGCTACACCTTC; CDR3: CASRARGYDGYTF
size: NA; D: NA; V: TRBV7-2; J: TRBJ2-7; DNA: TGTGCCAGCAGCTTAGTCCCTACCCGATACGAGCAGTACTTC; CDR3: CASSLVPTRYEQYF
size: NA; D: TRBD1; V: TRBV18; J: TRBJ1-1; DNA: TGTGCCAGCTCACCTCCAGGGGGCGGCCTTCGCGGGGAGGGAATGAACACTGAAGCTTTCTTT; CDR3: CASSPPGGGLRGEGMNTEAFF
size: NA; D: NA; V: TRBV6-2/TRBV6-3; J: TRBJ2-7; DNA: TGTGCCAGCAGTTGGGCCAACTCCTACGAGCAGTACTTC; CDR3: CASSWANSYEQYF
size: NA; D: NA; V: TRBV28; J: TRBJ2-2; DNA: TGTGCCAGCATCATAAGTGGAGGGGCCGGCGGGGAGCTGTTTTTT; CDR3: CASIISGGAGGELFF
size: NA; D: NA; V: TRBV14; J: TRBJ1-5; DNA: TGTGCCAGCAGCCAGTCGGGACTTTACAATCAGCCCCAGCATTTT; CDR3: CASSQSGLYNQPQHF
size: NA; D: NA; V: TRBV5-1; J: TRBJ2-7; DNA: TGCGCCAGCAGCTTGATCTCGGGAGCCTACGAGCAGTACTTC; CDR3: CASSLISGAYEQYF
size: NA; D: NA; V: TRBV11-2; J: TRBJ1-2; DNA: TGTGCCAGCAGCTCACTTACTGCTGGCTACACCTTC; CDR3: CASSSLTAGYTF
size: once; D: TRBD1; V: TRBV2; J: TRBJ1-6; DNA: TGTGCCAGCACTCTTAGGACAGGGTCTAATTCACCCCTCCACTTT; CDR3: CASTLRTGSNSPLHF